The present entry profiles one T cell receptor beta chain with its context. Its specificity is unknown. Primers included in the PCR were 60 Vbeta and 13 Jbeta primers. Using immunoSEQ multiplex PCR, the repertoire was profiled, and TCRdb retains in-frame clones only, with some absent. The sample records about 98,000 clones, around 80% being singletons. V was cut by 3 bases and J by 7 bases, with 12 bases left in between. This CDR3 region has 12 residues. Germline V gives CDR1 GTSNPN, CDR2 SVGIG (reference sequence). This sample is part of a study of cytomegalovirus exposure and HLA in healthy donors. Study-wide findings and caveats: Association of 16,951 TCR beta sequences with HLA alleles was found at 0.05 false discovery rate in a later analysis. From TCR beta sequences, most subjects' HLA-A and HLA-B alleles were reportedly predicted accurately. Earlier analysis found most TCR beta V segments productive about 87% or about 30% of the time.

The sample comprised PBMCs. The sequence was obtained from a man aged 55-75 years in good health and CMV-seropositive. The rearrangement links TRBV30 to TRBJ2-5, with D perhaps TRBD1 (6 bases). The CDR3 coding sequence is TGTGCCTGGAGGGACAGCGGTGCGACCCAGTACTTC. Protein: CAWRDSGATQYF.